A single TCR beta chain is shown here with its context. Its target antigen remains unknown. No base quality information exists; no much larger clone differs at one position. Measured from the cysteine to the phenylalanine, the CDR3 is 15 residues long. Only the CDR3 part of the read is kept: 45 bases, read in frame from the first base. The germline V gene encodes CDR1 SGHTA and CDR2 FQGTGA. V and J are trimmed by 0 bases and 7 bases, and the gene matches miss 0 bases of the junction. The immunoSEQ Assay, a bias-controlled multiplex PCR, was used to amplify TCRbeta CDR3 regions from genomic DNA. Per the original workflow: Nucleated cell counts per sample were estimated from amplification of reference gene primers within the assay. To quantify the absolute abundance of each unique TCRbeta CDR3 rearrangement, sequence reads were collapsed and filtered. For each sample, productive Simpson clonality was calculated by taking the square root of Simpson's diversity index across productive rearrangements. TCRdb stores this immuneACCESS table with in-frame sequences only. Part of the clones is absent; in the studies checked, under half of the shortfall reflects unresolved V genes, and no reason is known for the rest. D and trimming come from the DNA, and the V and J calls and clone size come from that table. The sample records about 230,000 clones, 85% to 90% of which are singletons. The ten largest clonotypes hold 11% of the sample.

The sample belongs to a study of blood T cell repertoires in COVID-19 (dated by TCRdb to the early 2020s). Broadly, across the study: Collaborator samples came from the United States, Italy and Spain and covered acute and convalescent phases of COVID-19. Subjects who had been exposed to COVID-19, were actively infected with it, or had recovered from it provided the deeply sampled blood TCRbeta repertoires that made up the dataset. Where available, HLA class I and class II types were taken from metadata supplied by the sample provider and were not determined by assay-based typing. Nearly every sample came with metadata listing a de-identified subject ID, COVID-19 status, age in years and sex. A freely available public database, intended as a resource for researchers studying the immune response to SARS-CoV-2, is where the repertoires were released. The samples were drawn from two sources: the first 160 participants of the ongoing ImmuneRACE study, and 1,200 or so subjects contributed by 6 global collaborators. The material from the prospective study consisted of cDNA or gDNA derived from T cells, B-cell-depleted T cells, or PBMCs. What the work shows at the level of the full study, not this receptor alone: Clinical and demographic metadata were provided uncurated, with the amount varying by source and participant.

In Seattle, one collaborating source enrolled patients while the infection was active and tracked those patients longitudinally over the course of disease. Each collaborating institution followed its own protocols to collect whole blood in K2EDTA tubes. For TCRbeta analysis, collaborators shipped samples in one of three forms: frozen whole blood, isolated PBMCs, or DNA extracted from either of those sample types. The rearrangement combines TRBV7-3 with TRBJ1-6, and TRBD1 aligns with 10 junction nucleotides. The clonotype was recovered from a man aged 50 or older with COVID-19, enrolled during active disease. Sequencing was carried out using peripheral blood. This receptor carries the CDR3 CASSLTTGGNSPLHF. The DNA sequence is as follows: TGTGCCAGCAGCTTAACGACAGGGGGCAATTCACCCCTCCACTTT.